This TCR beta chain derives from a study of Ad26.COV2.S vaccination and SARS-CoV-2 variants (dated by TCRdb to the early 2020s). Broadly, across the study: Vaccine-arm donors were drawn from COV1001, a multicentre, randomized, double-blind, placebo-controlled phase I-IIa trial of Ad26.COV2.S in healthy adults. Sequencing of the TCRbeta repertoire served to evaluate the specificity and breadth of SARS-CoV-2-reactive T cell receptors following Ad26.COV2.S vaccination. The TCR-sequenced set comprised approximately 32 samples: approximately 19 Ad26.COV2.S vaccine recipients, 5 placebo recipients and 8 SARS-CoV-2 convalescent individuals. Trial participants were randomized into five groups of five: low-dose or high-dose Ad26.COV2.S given once or twice, or placebo on both occasions. Dosing of Ad26.COV2.S was intramuscular, at either 5x10^10 or 1x10^11 viral particles, delivered as one shot or as two shots spaced 56 days apart. Investigators remained blinded to trial group allocation during experiments and outcome assessment.

TCRbeta CDR3 regions were sequenced with the immunoSEQ Assay. After extraction, genomic DNA underwent amplification by bias-controlled multiplex PCR, followed by high-throughput sequencing. As for how the authors treated the data: To quantify the absolute abundance of each unique TCRbeta CDR3 region, sequences were collapsed and filtered. Usable DNA was measured by amplifying reference genes present in all nucleated cells, and TCRbeta template counts were normalized to that usable DNA to estimate T cell fraction. Repertoire TCRs were annotated as SARS-CoV-2-specific by exact matching of V gene, CDR3 amino acid sequence and J gene to a known reactive TCR set. The reference SARS-CoV-2 TCR set was derived from MIRA and filtered for enrichment in COVID-19-positive ImmuneCODE repertoires, a step that removed public or cross-reactive TCRs. Drawing on the MIRA antigens, annotated TCRs were analysed further at the level of specific ORF or position within ORF. Breadth was defined as the number of annotated unique rearrangements divided by the total number of unique productive rearrangements, and depth was defined as the summed frequency of the annotated unique rearrangements. Two-sided Wilcoxon rank-sum tests were used to compare TCR breadth between groups. TCRdb took this table from immuneACCESS and kept in-frame rearrangements with V and J called. Such tables lack part of the clones; where checked against another copy, unresolved V genes explain under half of the gap, and the rest is unexplained. V and J calls and clone size are given by that table; D and trimming were obtained from the DNA. For this sample the table gives around 240,000 clones, of which roughly 90% were detected only once. Around 11% of the sample goes to the ten largest clones.

Comment on this clone: Its antigen is unknown. No much larger clonotype is one base removed from it; base qualities were not supplied.

This specimen's treatment or condition label, interpreted: 15 to 20 received Ad26.COV2.S at low or high dose, single or two shots; roughly five received placebo; per-sample allocation not given. For vaccine and placebo recipients, repertoires were sequenced using samples collected on day 63 after the first injection. In Cohort 1b, some 25 adults aged 18-55 years were enrolled at a single site in Boston, USA, between 29 July and 7 August 2020. Ad26.COV2.S was a replication-incompetent adenovirus type 26 vector expressing a prefusion-stabilized SARS-CoV-2 spike protein from the original Wuhan strain. The CDR3 has 14 amino acids, counting the end cysteine and phenylalanine. Only CDR3 DNA remains: 42 bases, in frame from the first base. Clipping removes 5 bases from V and 7 bases from J, with 11 as the unmatched junction base count. From a lookup of the germline V gene, CDR1 and CDR2 are SGHVS and FQNEAQ.

What the study reported, not specific to this receptor: Comparable non-spike TCR breadth was observed between vaccine and placebo recipients, consistent with only spike being contained in the vaccine. The authors noted that total T cell responses may have been underestimated by the TCR breadth and depth analyses. Substantial breadth of spike-specific CD8+ and CD4+ T cell responses was reported after vaccination. The study lacked the statistical power to compare responses across vaccine doses or regimens. Higher spike-specific TCR breadth was observed in Ad26.COV2.S recipients than in placebo recipients (P = 0.0014).

This clonotype was sampled from a person between 18 and 65 years old who received the Ad26.COV2.S COVID-19 vaccine or a placebo. This material consisted of peripheral blood, taken in a trial of Ad26.COV2.S vaccine versus placebo. This sequence uses TRBV7-8 and TRBJ2-7, and TRBD1 matches 7 of the central bases. Here the CDR3 is given as CASSPRTGLREQYF. The DNA is TGTGCCAGCAGCCCTCGGACAGGTTTACGAGAGCAGTACTTC.